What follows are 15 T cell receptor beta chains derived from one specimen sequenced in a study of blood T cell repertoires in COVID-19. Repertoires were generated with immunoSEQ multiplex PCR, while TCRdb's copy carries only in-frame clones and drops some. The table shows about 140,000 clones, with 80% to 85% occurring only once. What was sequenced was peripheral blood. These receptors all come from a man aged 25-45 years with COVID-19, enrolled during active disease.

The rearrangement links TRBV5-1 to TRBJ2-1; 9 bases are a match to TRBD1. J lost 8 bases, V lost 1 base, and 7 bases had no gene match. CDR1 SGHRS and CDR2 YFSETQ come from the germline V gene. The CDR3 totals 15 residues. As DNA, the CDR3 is TGCGCCAGCAGCTTGCGGGACAGGGTAGTTCATGAGCAGTTCTTC. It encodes CASSLRDRVVHEQFF.

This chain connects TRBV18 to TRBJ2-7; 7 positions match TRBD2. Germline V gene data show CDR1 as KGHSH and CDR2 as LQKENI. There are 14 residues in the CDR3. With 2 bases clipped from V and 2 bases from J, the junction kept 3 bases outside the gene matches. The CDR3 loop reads CASSPREGPYEQYF. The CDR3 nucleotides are TGTGCCAGCTCACCAAGGGAGGGGCCCTACGAGCAGTACTTC.

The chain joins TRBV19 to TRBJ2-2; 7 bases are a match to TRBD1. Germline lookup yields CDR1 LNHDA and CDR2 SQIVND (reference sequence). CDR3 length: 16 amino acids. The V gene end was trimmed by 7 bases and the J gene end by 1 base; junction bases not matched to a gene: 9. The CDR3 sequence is CASTMTGYRNTGELFF. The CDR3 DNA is TGTGCCAGTACTATGACAGGGTATCGGAACACCGGGGAGCTGTTTTTT.

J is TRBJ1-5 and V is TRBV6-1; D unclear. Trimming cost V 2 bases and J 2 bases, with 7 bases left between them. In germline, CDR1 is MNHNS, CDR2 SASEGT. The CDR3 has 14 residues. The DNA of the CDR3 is TGTGCCAGCAGTGAATATTTCGGCAATCAGCCCCAGCATTTT. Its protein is CASSEYFGNQPQHF.

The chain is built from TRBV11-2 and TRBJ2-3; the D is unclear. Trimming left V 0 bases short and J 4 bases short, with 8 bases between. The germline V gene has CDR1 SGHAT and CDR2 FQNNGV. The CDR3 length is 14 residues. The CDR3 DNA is TGTGCCAGCAGCTTAGATCGAGGCCCAGATACGCAGTATTTT. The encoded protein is CASSLDRGPDTQYF.

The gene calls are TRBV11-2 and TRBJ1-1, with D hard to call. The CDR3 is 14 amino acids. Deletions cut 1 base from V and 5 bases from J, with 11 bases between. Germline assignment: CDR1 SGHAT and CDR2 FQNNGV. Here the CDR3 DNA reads TGTGCCAGCAGCTTAGGAGGGTGGAATACTGAAGCTTTCTTT. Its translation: CASSLGGWNTEAFF.

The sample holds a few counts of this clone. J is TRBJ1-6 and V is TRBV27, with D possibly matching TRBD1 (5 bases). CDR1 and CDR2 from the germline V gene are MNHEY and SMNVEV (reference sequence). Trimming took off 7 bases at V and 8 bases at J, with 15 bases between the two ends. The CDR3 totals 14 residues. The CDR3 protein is CASTPRRADSPLHF. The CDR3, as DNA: TGTGCCAGCACCCCCCGCAGGGCCGATTCACCCCTCCACTTT.

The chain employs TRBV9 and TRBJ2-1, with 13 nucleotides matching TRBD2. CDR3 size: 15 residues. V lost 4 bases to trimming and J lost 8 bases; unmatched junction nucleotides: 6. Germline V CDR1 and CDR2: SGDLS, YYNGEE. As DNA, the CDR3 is TGTGCCAGCAGCATAACTAGCGGGAGGGTCCATGAGCAGTTCTTC. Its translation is CASSITSGRVHEQFF.

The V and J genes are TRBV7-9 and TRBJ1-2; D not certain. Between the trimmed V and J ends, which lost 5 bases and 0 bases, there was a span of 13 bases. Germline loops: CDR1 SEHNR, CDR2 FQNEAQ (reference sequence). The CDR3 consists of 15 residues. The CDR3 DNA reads TGTGCCAGCAGCGGAGGACGGAGGGCTAACTATGGCTACACCTTC. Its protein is CASSGGRRANYGYTF.

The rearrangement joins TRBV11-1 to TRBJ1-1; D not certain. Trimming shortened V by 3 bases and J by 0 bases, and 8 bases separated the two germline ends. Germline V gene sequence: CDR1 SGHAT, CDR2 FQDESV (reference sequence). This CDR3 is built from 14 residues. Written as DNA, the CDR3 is TGTGCCAGCAGCTTGAGGCTCCTGAACACTGAAGCTTTCTTT. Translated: CASSLRLLNTEAFF. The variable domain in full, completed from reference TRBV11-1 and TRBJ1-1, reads EAEVAQSPRYKITEKSQAVAFWCDPISGHATLYWYRQILGQGPELLVQFQDESVVDDSQLPKDRFSAERLKGVDSTLKIQPAELGDSAMYLCASSLRLLNTEAFFGQGTRLTVV.

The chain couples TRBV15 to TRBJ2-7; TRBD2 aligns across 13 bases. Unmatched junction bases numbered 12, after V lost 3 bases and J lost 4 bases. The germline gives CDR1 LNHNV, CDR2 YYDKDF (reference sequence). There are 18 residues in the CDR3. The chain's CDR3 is CATSRDTSGRAGVYEQYF. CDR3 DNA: TGTGCCACCAGCAGGGATACTAGCGGGAGGGCCGGGGTTTACGAGCAGTACTTC.

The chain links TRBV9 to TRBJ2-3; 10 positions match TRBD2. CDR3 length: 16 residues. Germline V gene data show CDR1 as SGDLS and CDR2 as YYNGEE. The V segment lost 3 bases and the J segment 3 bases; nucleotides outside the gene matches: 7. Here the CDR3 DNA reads TGTGCCAGCAGCGCGACCGGGACTAGCGTGACAGATACGCAGTATTTT. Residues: CASSATGTSVTDTQYF.

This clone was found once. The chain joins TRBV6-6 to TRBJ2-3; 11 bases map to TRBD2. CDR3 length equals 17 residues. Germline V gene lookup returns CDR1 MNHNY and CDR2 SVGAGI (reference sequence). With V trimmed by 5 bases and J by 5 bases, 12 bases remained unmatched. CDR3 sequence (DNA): TGTGCCAGCAGTCCAGGGCTAGCGGGGGGAGGCCGAGATACGCAGTATTTT. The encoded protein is CASSPGLAGGGRDTQYF.

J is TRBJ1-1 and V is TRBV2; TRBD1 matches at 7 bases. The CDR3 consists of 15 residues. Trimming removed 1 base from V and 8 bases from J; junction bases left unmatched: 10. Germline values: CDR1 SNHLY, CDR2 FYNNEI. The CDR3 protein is CASSEEGQTSSEAFF. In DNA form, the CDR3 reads TGTGCCAGCAGTGAAGAGGGACAGACCTCAAGCGAAGCTTTCTTT. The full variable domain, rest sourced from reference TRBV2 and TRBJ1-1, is EPEVTQTPSHQVTQMGQEVILRCVPISNHLYFYWYRQILGQKVEFLVSFYNNEISEKSEIFDDQFSVERPDGSNFTLKIRSTKLEDSAMYFCASSEEGQTSSEAFFGQGTRLTVV.

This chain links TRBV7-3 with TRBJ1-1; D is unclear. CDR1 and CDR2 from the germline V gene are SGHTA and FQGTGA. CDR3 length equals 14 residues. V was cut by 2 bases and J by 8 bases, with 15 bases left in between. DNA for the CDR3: TGTGCCAGCAGCTTAGGCCCTCAAGTCCCCGAAGCTTTCTTT. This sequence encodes CASSLGPQVPEAFF.